Presented here are 26 T cell receptor beta chains from one specimen sequenced in a study of blood T cell repertoires in COVID-19. Repertoires were generated with immunoSEQ multiplex PCR, while TCRdb's copy carries only in-frame clones and drops some. The sample records about 170,000 clones, 84% being singletons. The sample was PBMCs or T cells enriched from blood (not recorded which). The source of these receptors is a man aged 50-60 years who had recovered from COVID-19.

The rearrangement joins TRBV11-2 to TRBJ2-7; possible D gene TRBD1, 5 bases. CDR1 is SGHAT, CDR2 FQNNGV, per germline. V was pared by 5 bases and J by 3 bases, with 17 bases between. The CDR3 is 15 residues long. CDR3 region: CASSPRADRNYEQYF. The CDR3, as DNA: TGTGCCAGCAGCCCCAGAGCTGACAGAAACTACGAGCAGTACTTC.

The chain couples TRBV18 to TRBJ1-6; possibly TRBD1 for D (6 bases). The CDR3 consists of 17 residues. Germline V gene sequence: CDR1 KGHSH, CDR2 LQKENI. Between the trimmed V and J ends, which lost 1 base and 0 bases, there was a span of 10 bases. The chain's CDR3 is CASSPRGLASYNSPLHF. CDR3 bases: TGTGCCAGCTCACCACGGGGGCTGGCCTCCTATAATTCACCCCTCCACTTT. The full variable domain, rest sourced from reference TRBV18 and TRBJ1-6, is NAGVMQNPRHLVRRRGQEARLRCSPMKGHSHVYWYRQLPEEGLKFMVYLQKENIIDESGMPKERFSAEFPKEGPSILRIQQVVRGDSAAYFCASSPRGLASYNSPLHFGNGTRLTVT.

The chain joins TRBV23-1 to TRBJ2-6, with 9 bases that match TRBD1. TRBV23-1 is an ORF for which the function is uncertain. V lost 10 bases and J lost 4; bases outside the gene matches: 14. The CDR3 covers 17 residues. The CDR3 nucleotides read TGCGCCACCGACCAGGGACAGGGATTGTCGGGGGCCAACGTCCTGACTTTC. This sequence encodes CATDQGQGLSGANVLTF.

CDR3 loop: CASSDTGVNQPQHF. In nucleotides, the CDR3 is TGTGCCAGCAGCGATACAGGGGTCAATCAGCCCCAGCATTTT. The chain joins TRBV3-1 (or the pseudogene TRBV3-2) to TRBJ1-5; TRBD1 matches at 7 bases. Germline CDR1 is LGHDT and CDR2 is YNNKEL (reference sequence). The V segment lost 5 bases and the J segment 3 bases; nucleotides outside the gene matches: 4. The length of the CDR3 is 14 residues.

This rearrangement joins TRBV4-1 to TRBJ1-5; possibly TRBD1 for D (6 bases). Trimming left V 1 base short and J 3 bases short, with 13 bases between. Germline CDR1 reads MGHRA; CDR2 reads YSYEKL. The CDR3 has 16 residues. The DNA for the CDR3 is TGCGCCAGCAGCCAAGTACTGGGGGCCAACAATCAGCCCCAGCATTTT. Translating it yields CASSQVLGANNQPQHF.

There are a few counts of this clone. The chain recombines TRBV12-3 or TRBV12-4 with TRBJ2-1; D call uncertain. The ends were cut back, 5 bases at V and 10 bases at J, with 9 bases in the middle. This CDR3 is 11 amino acids long. CDR3 protein: CASSLVEEQFF. DNA for the CDR3: TGTGCCAGCAGTCTAGTTGAGGAGCAGTTCTTC.

The gene calls are TRBV5-1 and TRBJ1-5; D perhaps matches TRBD1 (6 bases). This CDR3 has 13 residues. The germline V and J ends were trimmed by 5 bases and 2 bases, with 8 bases remaining between them. Germline lookup yields CDR1 SGHRS and CDR2 YFSETQ. CDR3 in amino acids: CASSKGGNQPQHF. The DNA of the CDR3 is TGCGCCAGCAGTAAGGGGGGCAATCAGCCCCAGCATTTT.

The J gene is TRBJ2-7, the V gene TRBV27, with TRBD2 as a possible D gene (6 bases). Germline CDR1 reads MNHEY; CDR2 reads SMNVEV (reference sequence). Trimming shortened V by 5 bases and J by 0 bases, and 14 bases separated the two germline ends. This CDR3 is built from 15 residues. The CDR3 loop is CASSPTREASYEQYF. The CDR3 DNA follows: TGTGCCAGCAGTCCTACCAGGGAGGCCTCCTACGAGCAGTACTTC.

The V call is TRBV28, the J call TRBJ2-1, with 7 positions matching TRBD2. Germline lookup yields CDR1 MDHEN and CDR2 SYDVKM. V trimming: 5 bases; J trimming: 8 bases; junction bases outside the gene matches: 6. This CDR3 has 13 amino acids. CDR3: CASSPRLAHEQFF. For the CDR3, the DNA is TGTGCCAGCAGTCCCCGACTAGCCCATGAGCAGTTCTTC.

The rearrangement uses TRBV5-1 and TRBJ2-7; D might be TRBD1 (5 bases). V lost 0 bases to trimming and J lost 5 bases, with 6 bases between them. CDR1 and CDR2 (germline): SGHRS, YFSETQ. CDR3 size: 12 residues. The CDR3 reads CASSLGQHEQYF. CDR3 nucleotide sequence: TGCGCCAGCAGCTTGGGACAGCACGAGCAGTACTTC.

V is TRBV2 and J is TRBJ1-3; TRBD1 agrees at 9 bases. Germline V gives CDR1 SNHLY, CDR2 FYNNEI. This CDR3 is 14 amino acids long. V was clipped by 8 bases and J by 4 bases; unmatched bases: 6. CDR3 protein: CASSFGTGGNTIYF. DNA for the CDR3: TGTGCCAGCTCGTTTGGGACAGGGGGAAACACCATATATTTT.

V is TRBV9 and J is TRBJ1-1; D is possibly TRBD1 (5 bases). The germline gives CDR1 SGDLS, CDR2 YYNGEE. This CDR3 has 15 residues. The V end was cut by 3 bases, the J end by 0 bases, with 12 bases between. This chain's CDR3 is CASSADGGMNTEAFF. The CDR3 nucleotides read TGTGCCAGCAGCGCCGACGGGGGGATGAACACTGAAGCTTTCTTT.

The chain recombines TRBV11-2 with TRBJ2-2, with 14 bases that match TRBD2. In germline, CDR1 is SGHAT, CDR2 FQNNGV. CDR3 size: 17 residues. V was pared by 5 bases and J by 4 bases, with 6 bases of the junction left unmatched. The CDR3 nucleotides are TGTGCCAGCAGCCTCGGACTAGCGGGGGGTATCACCGGGGAGCTGTTTTTT. Translation gives CASSLGLAGGITGELFF.

The chain recombines TRBV27 with TRBJ2-2, with 10 nucleotides matching TRBD1. Trimming cost V 5 bases and J 6 bases; bases outside gene matches: 6. Germline CDR1 MNHEY, CDR2 SMNVEV (reference sequence). The CDR3 has 15 amino acids. CDR3 loop: CASSHRDRGSGELFF. In DNA, the CDR3 is TGTGCCAGCAGTCACCGGGACAGGGGTTCCGGGGAGCTGTTTTTT.

The rearrangement links TRBV5-3 to TRBJ1-5, with 8 bases lining up with TRBD1. TRBV5-3 is an ORF, with its function uncertain. V trimming: 4 bases; J trimming: 6 bases; junction bases outside the gene matches: 15. This CDR3 contains 17 residues. In DNA, the CDR3 is TGTGCCAGAAGCCCAGGACAGGGCCCGAGCTCTCGTCAGCCCCAGCATTTT. Its translation: CARSPGQGPSSRQPQHF.

The CDR3 DNA sequence: TGTGCCAGCAGCCCCTTGGGACAGATCTCCTATAATTCACCCCTCCACTTT. Encoded protein: CASSPLGQISYNSPLHF. The chain combines TRBV3-1 (or the pseudogene TRBV3-2) with TRBJ1-6; 7 positions match TRBD1. There are 17 residues in the CDR3. Germline CDR1 is LGHDT and CDR2 is YNNKEL (reference sequence). Losses at the gene ends were 4 bases for V and 0 bases for J; bases not matched to a gene: 6.

The chain uses TRBV14 and TRBJ1-1; D gene uncertain. Per the germline V gene, CDR1 is SGHDN and CDR2 is FVKESK. The CDR3 extends over 14 amino acids. Trimming took 0 bases from V and 5 from J, leaving 10 bases between them. CDR3 sequence: CASSQEGWRTEAFF. Written as DNA, the CDR3 is TGTGCCAGCAGCCAAGAGGGTTGGAGAACTGAAGCTTTCTTT.

This chain uses TRBV2 with TRBJ2-1; D might be TRBD1 (6 bases). The CDR3 extends over 16 amino acids. The germline CDR1 and CDR2 sequences are SNHLY and FYNNEI. Trimming left V 6 bases short and J 8 bases short, with 23 bases between. In DNA form, the CDR3 reads TGTGCCAGCAGAAAGACAGGAGCGACGGCCGTCGATGAGCAGTTCTTC. This codes for CASRKTGATAVDEQFF.

V and J are TRBV6-4 and TRBJ1-2; 9 bases align to TRBD1. This CDR3 has 13 residues. J lost 7 bases, V lost 6 bases, and 6 bases had no gene match. Germline CDR1 and CDR2: MRHNA and SNTAGT. The CDR3 DNA sequence: TGTGCCAGCAGACCACAGGGGGCCTCTGGCTACACCTTC. Translated: CASRPQGASGYTF.

This chain connects TRBV11-2 to TRBJ1-5, with 7 bases fitting TRBD1. V lost 1 base, J lost 7 bases, and 4 bases stayed unmatched. The CDR3 spans 14 residues. Looked up from germline, CDR1 is SGHAT and CDR2 is FQNNGV. The CDR3 loop is CASSLAGGTQPQHF. The CDR3 DNA follows: TGTGCCAGCAGCTTAGCAGGGGGGACCCAGCCCCAGCATTTT. The whole variable domain, remainder taken from reference TRBV11-2 and TRBJ1-5, is EAGVAQSPRYKIIEKRQSVAFWCNPISGHATLYWYQQILGQGPKLLIQFQNNGVVDDSQLPKDRFSAERLKGVDSTLKIQPAKLEDSAVYLCASSLAGGTQPQHFGDGTRLSIL.

The chain uses TRBV6-5 and TRBJ1-1; TRBD1 agrees at 7 bases. The germline V gene encodes CDR1 MNHEY and CDR2 SVGAGI. This CDR3 is built from 11 residues. With 5 bases clipped from V and 8 bases from J, the junction kept 2 bases outside the gene matches. CDR3 in DNA: TGTGCCAGCAGTCAGGGGGGAGAAGCTTTCTTT. Its translation is CASSQGGEAFF.

The rearrangement links TRBV30 to TRBJ1-5, with D perhaps TRBD1 (5 bases). V lost 3 bases and J lost 3, with 12 bases in between. From germline, CDR1 is GTSNPN and CDR2 SVGIG (reference sequence). CDR3 length equals 14 residues. The CDR3 loop reads CAWSETAFNQPQHF. The CDR3 region has the DNA TGTGCCTGGAGCGAGACAGCCTTCAATCAGCCCCAGCATTTT. Complete variable domain (other parts from reference TRBV30 and TRBJ1-5): SQTIHQWPATLVQPVGSPLSLECTVEGTSNPNLYWYRQAAGRGLQLLFYSVGIGQISSEVPQNLSASRPQDRQFILSSKKLLLSDSGFYLCAWSETAFNQPQHFGDGTRLSIL.

This chain connects TRBV11-3 to TRBJ1-1; no clear D gene. This CDR3 is built from 13 residues. Trimming left V 1 base short and J 5 bases short, with 8 bases between. Germline CDR1 is SGHNT and CDR2 is YENEEA. CDR3 sequence: CASSLGRVTEAFF. The CDR3 DNA reads as TGTGCCAGCAGCTTAGGGAGGGTGACTGAAGCTTTCTTT.

The CDR3 spells CASSQDVQGREQYF. In DNA, the CDR3 is TGTGCCAGCAGCCAAGACGTACAGGGGAGGGAGCAGTACTTC. The chain links TRBV3-1 (or the pseudogene TRBV3-2) to TRBJ2-7; possibly TRBD1 for D (7 bases). This CDR3 region has 14 residues. Germline CDR1 LGHDT, CDR2 YNNKEL (reference sequence). The V gene lost 0 bases and the J gene lost 7 bases, with 13 bases spanning the gap.

The chain uses TRBV5-1 and TRBJ2-5; 13 positions match TRBD2. The J segment lost 3 bases and the V segment lost 4 bases, leaving 3 bases of the junction unmatched. The CDR3 has 15 residues. Germline V lookup: CDR1 SGHRS, CDR2 YFSETQ. CDR3 amino acids: CASSGGTSGEETQYF. In DNA, the CDR3 is TGCGCCAGCAGCGGGGGGACTAGCGGGGAAGAGACCCAGTACTTC.

The CDR3 nucleotides are TGTGCCAGCAGCCAAGACAGGAACACTGAAGCTTTCTTT. This codes for CASSQDRNTEAFF. The chain recombines TRBV14 with TRBJ1-1, with D uncertain. The CDR3 is made up of 13 amino acids. Per the germline V gene, CDR1 is SGHDN and CDR2 is FVKESK. Deletions cut 0 bases from V and 1 base from J, with 3 bases between.